One and the same sample provided the 14 T cell receptor beta chains below, sequenced in a study of Graves' ophthalmopathy and Graves' hyperthyroidism (dated by TCRdb to 2016 to 2019). Sequencer: Illumina HiSeq 2000. TCR beta CDR3 regions were amplified from RNA transcripts for repertoire sequencing. A first-round RT-PCR used HTBI primers with the Qiagen OneStep RT-PCR kit, followed by a second-round multiplex PCR, size selection and purification. TCRdb itself trimmed the public reads at Q25 with fastp, ran MiXCR and retained productive beta chains. Identical CDR3 protein sequences are pooled into one entry, listed with their most common genes and DNA. The sample table records fewer than 600,000 distinct CDR3 sequences; about an eighth of these occur just once. About 9.4% of the sample rests with the top ten. Sequenced input: blood. All receptors derive from a woman aged 25-40 years with Graves' ophthalmopathy. Donor details come from another sample of the same person, matched by shared clones.

This clonotype occurred many times. The rearrangement uses TRBV5-1 and TRBJ2-3; D is unresolved. The length of the CDR3 is 16 residues. The V and J ends lost 6 bases and 2 bases respectively, with 19 bases between them. Germline CDR1 reads SGHRS; CDR2 reads YFSETQ. The CDR3 region is CASTDPTRINTDTQYF. The CDR3, as DNA: TGCGCCAGCACGGACCCCACGCGGATAAACACAGATACGCAGTATTTT.

This clonotype occurred a few times. This chain connects TRBV11-2 to TRBJ1-2; 8 bases line up with TRBD1. V was clipped by 9 bases and J by 8 bases; unmatched bases: 5. Germline CDR1 is SGHAT and CDR2 is FQNNGV. The CDR3 sequence is 11 residues long. The CDR3 coding sequence is TGTGCCAGTGGGACAGGCCCGGGCTACACCTTC. Protein product: CASGTGPGYTF.

This clonotype was observed at least ten times. J is TRBJ1-2 and V is TRBV12-3 or TRBV12-4, with TRBD1 matching 9 bases. The CDR3 totals 14 residues. V gave up 3 bases and J gave up 7 bases; unmatched junction bases: 6. CDR3 protein: CASSFWDRESGYTF. In DNA, the CDR3 is TGTGCCAGCAGTTTTTGGGACAGGGAAAGTGGCTACACCTTC.

At least ten counts were recorded for this clonotype. The CDR3 DNA follows: TGCAGTGCTATGGCGGGAGGGCCGGAAGAAGAGCAGTACTTC. Translation gives CSAMAGGPEEEQYF. V and J are TRBV20-1 and TRBJ2-7; TRBD2 aligns across 9 bases. Trimming cost V 4 bases and J 7 bases; bases outside gene matches: 11. The germline V gene encodes CDR1 DFQATT and CDR2 SNEGSKA (reference sequence). This CDR3 has 14 residues.

There are many counts of this clonotype. The chain employs TRBV5-1 and TRBJ2-7; the match to TRBD1 covers 11 bases. V shed 0 bases, J shed 7 bases, and the junction held 6 bases outside the gene matches. This CDR3 is built from 15 residues. The germline V gene has CDR1 SGHRS and CDR2 YFSETQ. CDR3 sequence reads: CASSLGGQGAREQYF. The CDR3 nucleotides read TGCGCCAGCAGCTTGGGCGGACAGGGGGCGCGGGAGCAGTACTTC.

This chain's CDR3 is CAWSVGVGTDTQYF. The CDR3 coding sequence is TGTGCCTGGAGTGTTGGGGTAGGAACAGATACGCAGTATTTT. V gene TRBV30 combines with J gene TRBJ2-3; D is undetermined. V lost 0 bases and J lost 3, with 10 bases in between. Germline assignment: CDR1 GTSNPN and CDR2 SVGIG (reference sequence). The CDR3 has 14 amino acids.

This clonotype was seen many times. This rearrangement joins TRBV28 to TRBJ2-7, with 11 bases fitting TRBD1. Germline values: CDR1 MDHEN, CDR2 SYDVKM. With V trimmed by 6 bases and J by 2 bases, 6 bases remained unmatched. The CDR3 consists of 15 residues. CDR3 loop: CASRQPGQGAYEQYF. The CDR3, as DNA: TGTGCCAGCAGGCAACCGGGACAGGGGGCCTACGAGCAGTACTTC.

This clonotype was recorded at least ten times. The chain has TRBV4-1 and TRBJ2-7, with D possibly called TRBD1 or TRBD2 (6 bases each). The CDR3 consists of 16 residues. In germline, CDR1 is MGHRA, CDR2 YSYEKL. V lost 6 bases, J lost 7 bases, and 25 bases lay in between. The CDR3 nucleotides read TGCGCCAGCAGAGGGTGGGGGGCTGATGGGCCCCTGGAGCAGTACTTC. Its protein product is CASRGWGADGPLEQYF.

This clonotype was detected many times. This chain links TRBV20-1 with TRBJ2-7; D may match TRBD1 or TRBD2 (7 bases each). The CDR3 totals 14 residues. Trimming pared 6 bases from V and 5 bases from J, leaving 20 bases between. Germline assignment: CDR1 DFQATT and CDR2 SNEGSKA (reference sequence). Written as DNA, the CDR3 is TGCAGTGCCACAGGGGCGGCGGGAGCCCACGAGCAGTACTTC. Translating it yields CSATGAAGAHEQYF.

This clonotype was counted only a few times. This chain joins TRBV6-1 and TRBJ1-1; no firm D call. The CDR3 sequence is 14 residues long. V lost 7 bases and J 4 bases, leaving 16 bases between the germline ends. Looked up from germline, CDR1 is MNHNS and CDR2 is SASEGT. The CDR3 DNA is TGTGCCAGCAAGGATCTCTTAGACCCCACTGAAGCTTTCTTT. Translation: CASKDLLDPTEAFF.

This chain uses TRBV6-5 with TRBJ2-7; D may match TRBD1 or TRBD2 (5 bases each). Trimming removed 1 base at V and 5 bases at J, with 15 bases between. The CDR3 covers 15 residues. The germline gives CDR1 MNHEY, CDR2 SVGAGI. For the CDR3, the DNA is TGTGCCAGCAGTTACTATGGGACGGTGAGCCACGAGCAGTACTTC. Its translation: CASSYYGTVSHEQYF.

V and J are TRBV11-1 and TRBJ2-7, with 9 bases fitting TRBD1. Losses at the gene ends were 1 base for V and 3 bases for J; bases not matched to a gene: 13. The CDR3 is made up of 18 amino acids. CDR1 SGHAT and CDR2 FQDESV come from the germline V gene (reference sequence). This CDR3 is CASSLGLTGGGLVYEQYF. The CDR3 nucleotides are TGTGCCAGCAGCTTAGGTCTGACAGGGGGTGGCCTAGTCTACGAGCAGTACTTC. The variable domain in full, with the rest retrieved from reference TRBV11-1 and TRBJ2-7, is EAEVAQSPRYKITEKSQAVAFWCDPISGHATLYWYRQILGQGPELLVQFQDESVVDDSQLPKDRFSAERLKGVDSTLKIQPAELGDSAMYLCASSLGLTGGGLVYEQYFGPGTRLTVT.

This clonotype was seen repeatedly, ten times or more. The chain carries TRBV12-3 or TRBV12-4 and TRBJ2-7; no definite D call. The CDR3 totals 15 residues. V gave up 5 bases and J gave up 2 bases, with 16 bases separating them. CDR3 DNA: TGTGCCAGCAGTCGATCTAAGGACGGAGCCTACGAGCAGTACTTC. This translates into CASSRSKDGAYEQYF.

This clonotype occurred many times. The chain employs TRBV11-2 and TRBJ2-7; 10 positions agree with TRBD2. The CDR3 is 16 residues long. Germline trimming cut 2 bases from V and 2 bases from J; bases unmatched to any gene: 6. CDR1 and CDR2 from the germline V gene are SGHAT and FQNNGV. In nucleotides, the CDR3 is TGTGCCAGCAGCTTATACCCCAGCGGGAGGGCCTACGAGCAGTACTTC. Residues: CASSLYPSGRAYEQYF.